The clone carrying this T cell receptor beta chain occurred a few times. Its antigen is currently unknown. This specimen comes from a study of T cells in Graves' hyperthyroidism and ophthalmopathy. Overall study context: At the time of initial diagnosis and before any treatment, peripheral blood was collected. Study results and limitations: Ophthalmopathy was distinguished from stable hyperthyroidism by 13 V-J signatures. Appearing also in blood were most of the thyroid clonotypes expanded above 0.001.

Template material for amplifying TCR beta CDR3 regions consisted of RNA transcripts. The primer set for the first-round RT-PCR of the TCR CDR3 was HTBI. TCRdb reanalysed the multiplex PCR reads using MiXCR and keeps one entry per CDR3 protein. The sample shows more than 20,000 distinct CDR3 sequences, under 55% of them seen only once. The CDR3 has 14 residues. Losses at the gene ends were 3 bases for V and 12 bases for J; bases not matched to a gene: 13. CDR1 and CDR2 from the germline V gene are DFQATT and SNEGSKA (reference sequence). The clonotype originates from a woman aged 35 to 49 with Graves' hyperthyroidism that later progressed to Graves' ophthalmopathy. Sequenced input: blood. The rearrangement joins TRBV20-1 to TRBJ2-7; 11 bases are shared with TRBD2. The CDR3 loop reads CSASLTSGNYGLYF. Written as DNA, the CDR3 is TGCAGTGCTAGTTTGACTAGCGGGAACTACGGGCTGTACTTC.